These 27 T cell receptor beta chains were sequenced from one sample in a study of molecular identifiers for immune sequencing clone quantification. TCRdb re-called the PCR reads with MiXCR, one entry per CDR3 protein. The table lists roughly 50,000 distinct CDR3 sequences, less than 25% of them singletons. The sample taken for sequencing was naive CD8+ T cells from blood, with Jurkat cell RNA spiked in. Subset given: FACS-sorted CD8+CD4-CCR7+CD45RA+ naive T cells. The receptor source for this set is a human donor in good health. Some libraries in this study had Jurkat cell RNA spiked in.

This clonotype was recorded at least ten times. This chain connects TRBV12-3 or TRBV12-4 to TRBJ2-3; D is possibly TRBD1 or TRBD2 (6 bases each). V was shortened by 0 bases and J by 0 bases, with 13 bases between the two germline ends. The CDR3 has 17 amino acids. The CDR3, as DNA: TGTGCCAGCAGTTTAGCCATTTGGGGGGCCAGCACAGATACGCAGTATTTT. Amino acids: CASSLAIWGASTDTQYF.

About this clonotype itself: This could be a read error, since a much larger clone is one nucleotide away. The chain couples TRBV6-2 or TRBV6-3 to TRBJ1-1; D is undetermined. CDR1 MNHEY and CDR2 SVGEGT come from the germline V gene. Trimming cost V 8 bases and J 3 bases, with 22 bases left between them. The CDR3 runs 16 residues. This chain's CDR3 is CASGGRIVNGDTEAFF. The CDR3 nucleotides are TGTGCCAGCGGCGGACGGATTGTAAACGGGGACACTGAAGCTTTCTTT.

This clonotype was recorded many times. V and J are TRBV5-6 and TRBJ2-7; D is uncertain. From germline, CDR1 is SGHDT and CDR2 YYEEEE. The germline V and J ends were trimmed by 2 bases and 1 base, with 13 bases remaining between them. CDR3 length: 15 residues. For the CDR3, the DNA is TGTGCCAGCAGCTTTTGGGTTTTGGTGTCCTACGAGCAGTACTTC. This sequence encodes CASSFWVLVSYEQYF.

This clonotype occurred many times. This sequence joins TRBV5-4 and TRBJ2-3; 9 bases match TRBD2. Germline V CDR1 and CDR2: SGHNT, YYREEE (reference sequence). The CDR3 covers 15 residues. Trimming removed 2 bases from V and 2 bases from J; junction bases left unmatched: 3. The CDR3 coding sequence is TGTGCCAGCAGCTTTAGCGGGGGATACACAGATACGCAGTATTTT. The encoded protein is CASSFSGGYTDTQYF.

This clonotype was seen at least ten times. The chain is built from TRBV28 and TRBJ2-3, with no clear D. There are 15 residues in the CDR3. The V gene's germline CDR1 is MDHEN and CDR2 SYDVKM. V lost 4 bases, J lost 3 bases, and 14 bases lay in between. DNA for the CDR3: TGTGCCAGCAGTTCGAACAGCTTGGGGACAGATACGCAGTATTTT. Translation gives CASSSNSLGTDTQYF. Full variable domain (remainder filled in from reference TRBV28 and TRBJ2-3): DVKVTQSSRYLVKRTGEKVFLECVQDMDHENMFWYRQDPGLGLRLIYFSYDVKMKEKGDIPEGYSVSREKKERFSLILESASTNQTSMYLCASSSNSLGTDTQYFGPGTRLTVL.

This clonotype was seen at least ten times. The chain carries TRBV9 and TRBJ1-3; 11 bases align to TRBD1. The V gene end was trimmed by 0 bases and the J gene end by 4 bases; junction bases not matched to a gene: 3. The CDR3 contains 16 residues. In germline, CDR1 is SGDLS, CDR2 YYNGEE. In nucleotides, the CDR3 is TGTGCCAGCAGCGTAGGGGACAGGGGGATCGGAAACACCATATATTTT. It codes for CASSVGDRGIGNTIYF. Together with reference TRBV9 and TRBJ1-3, the CDR3 gives the full variable domain: DSGVTQTPKHLITATGQRVTLRCSPRSGDLSVYWYQQSLDQGLQFLIQYYNGEERAKGNILERFSAQQFPDLHSELNLSSLELGDSALYFCASSVGDRGIGNTIYFGEGSWLTVV.

This clonotype came up a few times. V usage is TRBV19 and J usage is TRBJ2-2, with D possibly TRBD2 on 5 matching bases. CDR1 LNHDA and CDR2 SQIVND come from the germline V gene (reference sequence). This CDR3 spans 16 amino acids. The V end lost 0 bases, the J end lost 5 bases, and 13 bases lay between the germline ends. The CDR3, as DNA: TGTGCCAGTAGTATAGAGGTAGCGTCGGCTACCGGGGAGCTGTTTTTT. Translating it yields CASSIEVASATGELFF.

In its sample, this clonotype was seen many times. This chain connects TRBV12-3 or TRBV12-4 to TRBJ2-1; D not certain. V lost 0 bases to trimming and J lost 15 bases, with 12 bases between them. The CDR3 totals 12 residues. The CDR3 DNA reads as TGTGCCAGCAGTTTAGCGGGTGAAAGCCTGTTCTTC. Its protein is CASSLAGESLFF.

This clonotype was seen at least ten times. The gene calls are TRBV12-3 or TRBV12-4 and TRBJ2-2; no clear D gene. The V end was cut by 6 bases, the J end by 1 base, with 6 bases between. This CDR3 is 13 amino acids long. The CDR3 region is CASSTRNTGELFF. In nucleotides, the CDR3 is TGTGCCAGCAGCACCCGGAACACCGGGGAGCTGTTTTTT.

With respect to this clonotype: A read error is possible here, since a much larger clone lies one base away. The chain carries TRBV10-3 and TRBJ2-7; D is ambiguous. The CDR3 is 13 amino acids. CDR1 is ENHRY and CDR2 is SYGVKD in the germline V gene. V lost 4 bases, J lost 6 bases, and 13 bases lay in between. Here the CDR3 reads CAISVGNACEQYF. DNA for the CDR3: TGTGCCATCAGTGTTGGCAACGCCTGCGAGCAGTACTTC.

Concerning this clonotype itself: A much larger clone is a single base away; this may be a read error. The V and J genes are TRBV4-3 and TRBJ2-3, with D tentatively TRBD1 or TRBD2 (5 bases each). The germline V gene has CDR1 LGHNA and CDR2 YSLEER. CDR3 size: 14 residues. Here the CDR3 reads CASGDLAVTDTQFF. DNA for the CDR3: TGCGCCAGCGGGGACCTAGCTGTCACAGATACGCAGTTTTTT.

This clonotype has at least ten counts. The chain has TRBV24-1 and TRBJ2-7; D remains ambiguous. V gave up 0 bases and J gave up 4 bases, with 15 bases separating them. CDR3 length: 16 residues. CDR1 KGHDR and CDR2 SFDVKD come from the germline V gene. Written as DNA, the CDR3 is TGTGCCACCAGTGATTTGCACGAGTGGTTGTATTACGAGCAGTACTTC. Translation gives CATSDLHEWLYYEQYF.

This clonotype was counted at least ten times. This sequence joins TRBV6-5 and TRBJ2-7, with D possibly matching TRBD1 (5 bases). The CDR3 loop spans 17 amino acids. The V gene's germline CDR1 is MNHEY and CDR2 SVGAGI. V lost 4 bases and J 2 bases, leaving 21 bases between the germline ends. The CDR3 DNA reads as TGTGCCAGCAGTTCCCTTTCGGGCAGGGCAGAACCCTACGAGCAGTACTTC. Residues: CASSSLSGRAEPYEQYF.

As concerns this clonotype: At one end the junction does not follow the germline gene, possibly because of a read error. This rearrangement joins TRBV7-9 to TRBJ1-5, with a possible D match to TRBD1 (5 bases). This CDR3 is built from 14 residues. Germline CDR1 reads SEHNR; CDR2 reads FQNEAQ (reference sequence). The CDR3 region is CASGLVGGNQPQHF. In DNA, the CDR3 is TGTGCCAGCGGCTTAGTAGGGGGCAATCAGCCCCAGCATTTT.

In its sample, this clonotype was seen many times. This chain uses TRBV12-3 or TRBV12-4 with TRBJ2-1; TRBD2 matches 7 bases. V lost 9 bases to trimming and J lost 5 bases; unmatched junction nucleotides: 4. The CDR3 has 12 residues. The CDR3 loop reads CASGTTDNEQFF. Written as DNA, the CDR3 is TGTGCCAGTGGGACTACCGACAATGAGCAGTTCTTC.

This clonotype was seen many times. The chain has TRBV4-1 and TRBJ2-6; D perhaps matches TRBD1 (6 bases). The CDR3 extends over 16 amino acids. V gave up 2 bases and J gave up 1 base, with 9 bases separating them. Germline loops: CDR1 MGHRA, CDR2 YSYEKL. CDR3: CASSQTQGSGANVLTF. In DNA, the CDR3 is TGCGCCAGCAGCCAAACACAGGGTTCTGGGGCCAACGTCCTGACTTTC.

This clonotype was detected a few times. V gene TRBV27 combines with J gene TRBJ1-4, with no clear D. This CDR3 has 14 residues. CDR1 MNHEY and CDR2 SMNVEV come from the germline V gene (reference sequence). The germline V and J ends were trimmed by 3 bases and 4 bases, with 9 bases remaining between them. CDR3 protein: CASSFEGINEKLFF. The CDR3 DNA sequence: TGTGCCAGCAGTTTTGAAGGGATTAATGAAAAACTGTTTTTT.

The V call is TRBV20-1, the J call TRBJ2-1, with a possible D match to TRBD1 (5 bases). Per the germline V gene, CDR1 is DFQATT and CDR2 is SNEGSKA (reference sequence). The V end lost 3 bases, the J end lost 4 bases, and 10 bases lay between the germline ends. The CDR3 is 13 residues long. The CDR3 loop reads CSARDTGYNEQFF. CDR3 sequence (DNA): TGCAGTGCTAGGGACACAGGTTACAATGAGCAGTTCTTC.

This clonotype was seen at least ten times. V gene TRBV14 combines with J gene TRBJ2-3; D call uncertain. The germline V and J ends were trimmed by 4 bases and 3 bases, with 17 bases remaining between them. The CDR3 has 16 amino acids. Germline CDR1 is SGHDN and CDR2 is FVKESK. In DNA form, the CDR3 reads TGTGCCAGCAGCCCTTACTCGAGAGGTACGACAGATACGCAGTATTTT. Translated: CASSPYSRGTTDTQYF.

This clonotype was observed at least ten times. The chain combines TRBV5-6 with TRBJ1-1; TRBD1 is a possible D gene (6 bases). CDR1 is SGHDT, CDR2 YYEEEE, per germline. The germline V and J ends were trimmed by 4 bases and 5 bases, with 12 bases remaining between them. The CDR3 runs 13 residues. Written as DNA, the CDR3 is TGTGCCAGCAGCCGGGACATAAGGACTGAAGCTTTCTTT. Amino acids: CASSRDIRTEAFF.

Note on this clonotype: It may be a read error: a sequence one base away is much more abundant. The chain links TRBV4-1 to TRBJ1-5, with D possibly being TRBD1 (5 bases). The CDR3 length is 17 residues. The germline CDR1 and CDR2 sequences are MGHRA and YSYEKL. With 0 bases removed from V and 6 bases from J, the gap between germline ends came to 18 bases. The CDR3 region has the DNA TGCGCCAGCAGCCAAGATCTTATTAGGCGGGGGGGTCAGCCCCAGCATTTT. This encodes CASSQDLIRRGGQPQHF.

This clonotype was seen a handful of times. The chain employs TRBV4-3 and TRBJ2-7; the match to TRBD2 covers 9 bases. CDR1 LGHNA and CDR2 YSLEER come from the germline V gene. Unmatched junction bases numbered 5, after V lost 0 bases and J lost 2 bases. The CDR3 loop spans 16 amino acids. CDR3 nucleotide sequence: TGCGCCAGCAGCCAAGATTTTCTAGCGGGGACCTACGAGCAGTACTTC. As protein: CASSQDFLAGTYEQYF.

As for this clonotype: Possible read error: a much larger clone is one base away. The genes are TRBV11-2 and TRBJ2-1; 9 bases align to TRBD1. The CDR3 covers 11 residues. The V gene's germline CDR1 is SGHAT and CDR2 FQNNGV. The DNA for the CDR3 is TGTGCCAACAGCCGGGGACAGGGTCAGTTCTTC. Its protein product is CANSRGQGQFF.

This sequence joins TRBV11-3 and TRBJ2-3; perhaps TRBD1 as D (5 bases). The CDR3 extends over 13 amino acids. Germline CDR1 reads SGHNT; CDR2 reads YENEEA. The germline V and J ends were trimmed by 4 bases and 7 bases, with 12 bases remaining between them. The CDR3 DNA sequence: TGTGCCAGCAGCTCAGGGATTACGCATACGCAGTATTTT. Protein: CASSSGITHTQYF.

This clonotype was picked up one time. A read error may be the cause here, since a much bigger clone is one base away. This chain links TRBV10-3 with TRBJ1-2, with D possibly matching TRBD1 (5 bases). Germline CDR1 ENHRY, CDR2 SYGVKD. Trimming left V 4 bases short and J 4 bases short, with 16 bases between. This CDR3 contains 15 residues. The CDR3 DNA sequence: TGTGCCATCAGTGGGGGTCAGGACAACCCCTATGGCTACACCTTC. Amino acids: CAISGGQDNPYGYTF.

With regard to this clonotype: With a much larger clone just one base away, this may be a read error. Because it lacks the conserved phenylalanine or tryptophan at the end, this CDR3 is likely a read error. The chain employs TRBV7-6 and TRBJ2-3; 9 bases match TRBD2. This CDR3 is 18 amino acids long. V trimming: 0 bases; J trimming: 3 bases; junction bases outside the gene matches: 10. Germline CDR1 is SGHVS and CDR2 is FNYEAQ. The CDR3 protein is CASSLASYSSGTTDTQYS. In nucleotides, the CDR3 is TGTGCCAGCAGCTTAGCGTCTTACTCTAGCGGGACAACAGATACGCAGTATTCT.

This clonotype showed up many times. In DNA form, the CDR3 reads TGTGCCAGCAGCTTCAGCGGGGGAGGCGCAGATACGCAGTATTTT. It is translated as CASSFSGGGADTQYF. V gene TRBV9 combines with J gene TRBJ2-3; 8 positions agree with TRBD2. The CDR3 is 15 amino acids. Per germline, CDR1 SGDLS and CDR2 YYNGEE. The trim removed 4 bases at V and 4 bases at J, leaving 8 bases unmatched.